The 24 T cell receptor beta chains given below trace back to one sample, sequenced in a study of shared clonotypes between healthy human individuals. Some clones are missing from TCRdb's copy, which holds only in-frame ones; the method was immunoSEQ multiplex PCR. The data contain roughly 2.5 million clones, approximately 94% of them singletons. Input material: naive CD4+ T cells sorted from blood. Subset described: CD45RA+ positively selected. Receptors originate from a man between 18 and 29 years old in good health.

The chain carries TRBV6-5 and TRBJ2-5; D is undetermined. Germline V gene sequence: CDR1 MNHEY, CDR2 SVGAGI. The V end was cut by 0 bases, the J end by 5 bases, with 10 bases between. CDR3 length: 14 residues. The CDR3 nucleotides are TGTGCCAGCAGTTACTCCCGTATTCGGGAGACCCAGTACTTC. This gives the protein CASSYSRIRETQYF.

V is TRBV28 and J is TRBJ2-5; 8 bases match TRBD2. This CDR3 has 16 amino acids. With 5 bases clipped from V and 2 bases from J, the junction kept 10 bases outside the gene matches. Germline V gene sequence: CDR1 MDHEN, CDR2 SYDVKM. The DNA for the CDR3 is TGTGCCAGCAGTCCGACACTAGCGGCGGCACAAGAGACCCAGTACTTC. It is translated as CASSPTLAAAQETQYF.

The J gene is TRBJ1-2, the V gene TRBV6-1; D possibly corresponds to TRBD1 (5 bases). The CDR3 length is 13 residues. Germline V gives CDR1 MNHNS, CDR2 SASEGT. Between the trimmed V and J ends, which lost 6 bases and 6 bases, there was a span of 14 bases. In DNA, the CDR3 is TGTGCCAGCAGAAGGGGCAGAATGAATGGCTACACCTTC. Translated: CASRRGRMNGYTF.

J is TRBJ1-2 and V is TRBV11-2; D is ambiguous. Germline-derived CDR1 and CDR2 are SGHAT and FQNNGV. V was trimmed by 0 bases and J by 7 bases, leaving 12 bases between them. The CDR3 is 14 residues long. CDR3 in amino acids: CASSLDHGVGGYTF. The CDR3 DNA follows: TGTGCCAGCAGCTTAGATCACGGGGTTGGTGGCTACACCTTC.

The chain carries TRBV9 and TRBJ1-2, with TRBD1 identical over 8 bases. J gave up 0 bases and V 2 bases, and 6 bases lay outside the gene matches. The CDR3 has 16 amino acids. Germline V CDR1 and CDR2: SGDLS, YYNGEE. The CDR3 bases are TGTGCCAGCAGCGTTGGACAGGGACTAGCTAACTATGGCTACACCTTC. It yields the protein CASSVGQGLANYGYTF.

This chain uses TRBV7-9 with TRBJ1-6; D is unclear. V lost 4 bases, J lost 6 bases, and 16 bases lay in between. There are 16 residues in the CDR3. Germline V gene sequence: CDR1 SEHNR, CDR2 FQNEAQ (reference sequence). Written as DNA, the CDR3 is TGTGCCAGCAGCTCCGGGAGCAGAAGGCCTAATTCACCCCTCCACTTT. Translated, it gives CASSSGSRRPNSPLHF. The full variable domain, rest sourced from reference TRBV7-9 and TRBJ1-6, is DTGVSQNPRHKITKRGQNVTFRCDPISEHNRLYWYRQTLGQGPEFLTYFQNEAQLEKSRLLSDRFSAERPKGSFSTLEIQRTEQGDSAMYLCASSSGSRRPNSPLHFGNGTRLTVT.

This clone was recorded only once. At the DNA level, this CDR3 is encoded by other sequences in the same sample as well. The chain joins TRBV6-1 to TRBJ1-5; 11 bases align to TRBD1. Germline V lookup: CDR1 MNHNS, CDR2 SASEGT. After removal of 4 bases from V and 1 base from J, the junction contained 0 bases not matched to a gene. The CDR3 is 15 amino acids. The CDR3 sequence: CASSGTGGSNQPQHF. In nucleotides, the CDR3 is TGTGCCAGCAGTGGGACAGGGGGCAGCAATCAGCCCCAGCATTTT.

The V and J genes are TRBV4-1 and TRBJ2-5; D is undetermined. Germline CDR1 and CDR2: MGHRA and YSYEKL. CDR3 length: 14 residues. V was clipped by 1 base and J by 5 bases, with 11 bases between them. The CDR3 DNA is TGCGCCAGCAGCCAAGTTTCTAACCGGGAGACCCAGTACTTC. It codes for CASSQVSNRETQYF.

A few counts support this clone. The chain joins TRBV30 to TRBJ1-6, with unresolved D. This CDR3 contains 13 residues. V lost 2 bases, J lost 6 bases, and 8 bases lay in between. Germline V lookup: CDR1 GTSNPN, CDR2 SVGIG (reference sequence). CDR3 in amino acids: CAWSQDGNSPLHF. CDR3 nucleotides: TGTGCCTGGAGTCAGGACGGTAATTCACCCCTCCACTTT.

The chain combines TRBV4-3 with TRBJ2-1, with TRBD2 identical over 7 bases. The CDR3 consists of 16 residues. The germline V gene encodes CDR1 LGHNA and CDR2 YSLEER. V trimming: 0 bases; J trimming: 4 bases; junction bases outside the gene matches: 6. CDR3 loop: CASSQDWGGDYNEQFF. The CDR3 bases are TGCGCCAGCAGCCAAGATTGGGGGGGGGATTACAATGAGCAGTTCTTC.

This clone was seen once. V usage is TRBV4-1 and J usage is TRBJ2-7; 7 nucleotides line up with TRBD1. V was pared by 4 bases and J by 0 bases, with 6 bases of the junction left unmatched. Germline V gene lookup returns CDR1 MGHRA and CDR2 YSYEKL. The length of the CDR3 is 15 residues. CDR3 DNA: TGCGCCAGCAGCCGCCTCGACAGGGACTCCTACGAGCAGTACTTC. This encodes CASSRLDRDSYEQYF.

Of note for this clone: The junction departs from germline at one end; a sequencing error may be responsible. Different DNA sequences within this sample yield the same CDR3. V is TRBV2 and J is TRBJ1-4, with a tentative D call TRBD1 (6 bases). This CDR3 region has 13 residues. Germline V lookup: CDR1 SNHLY, CDR2 FYNNEI. The CDR3 loop reads CASSEEGGEKLFF. CDR3 DNA: TGTGCCAGCAGCGAAGAAGGGGGAGAAAAACTGTTTTTT.

A word on this clone: Other nucleotide sequences in the sample specify the same CDR3. V usage is TRBV18 and J usage is TRBJ2-1, with 12 positions matching TRBD1. The J segment lost 7 bases and the V segment lost 3 bases, leaving 4 bases of the junction unmatched. CDR1 is KGHSH and CDR2 is LQKENI in the germline V gene. The CDR3 runs 15 residues. The chain's CDR3 is CASSPQGQGANEQFF. Here the CDR3 DNA reads TGTGCCAGCTCACCCCAGGGACAGGGGGCTAATGAGCAGTTCTTC.

The rearrangement joins TRBV28 to TRBJ2-7, with 12 bases that match TRBD2. CDR1 and CDR2 (germline): MDHEN, SYDVKM. The CDR3 runs 15 residues. J gave up 6 bases and V 4 bases, and 7 bases lay outside the gene matches. DNA for the CDR3: TGTGCCAGCAGTTCATCTAGCGGGGGGGCCGGCGAGCAGTACTTC. Translating it yields CASSSSSGGAGEQYF.

The rearrangement joins TRBV5-4 to TRBJ2-1; D gene uncertain. The CDR3 runs 13 residues. Germline V lookup: CDR1 SGHNT, CDR2 YYREEE (reference sequence). The V and J ends lost 4 bases and 0 bases respectively, with 5 bases between them. CDR3 amino acids: CASSRDSYNEQFF. In DNA form, the CDR3 reads TGTGCCAGCAGCAGGGACTCCTACAATGAGCAGTTCTTC.

The rearrangement joins TRBV28 to TRBJ2-7; TRBD2 agrees at 10 bases. CDR1 MDHEN and CDR2 SYDVKM come from the germline V gene. With 5 bases clipped from V and 0 bases from J, the junction kept 4 bases outside the gene matches. The CDR3 runs 15 residues. Written as DNA, the CDR3 is TGTGCCAGCAGTAGTAGCGGGGGGATCTCCTACGAGCAGTACTTC. Its protein is CASSSSGGISYEQYF.

CDR3 DNA: TGTGCCAGCAGCGAGCGGGGGCCCTCTTACAATGAGCAGTTCTTC. As protein: CASSERGPSYNEQFF. The genes are TRBV5-8 and TRBJ2-1; 8 bases line up with TRBD2. The germline V gene has CDR1 SGHTS and CDR2 YDEGEE. The CDR3 has 15 residues. J was trimmed by 4 bases and V by 4 bases; bases with no gene match: 7. Full variable domain (rest looked up from reference TRBV5-8 and TRBJ2-1): EAGVTQSPTHLIKTRGQQATLRCSPISGHTSVYWYQQALGLGLQFLLWYDEGEERNRGNFPPRFSGRQFPNYSSELNVNALELEDSALYLCASSERGPSYNEQFFGPGTRLTVL.

The genes are TRBV2 and TRBJ2-1, with 7 bases aligning to TRBD1. Germline-derived CDR1 and CDR2 are SNHLY and FYNNEI. The V segment lost 6 bases and the J segment 14 bases; nucleotides outside the gene matches: 16. This CDR3 is 14 amino acids long. CDR3 in DNA: TGTGCCAGCAGACCGGGACAGAGTCTTTGGTTGGAGTTCTTC. Residues: CASRPGQSLWLEFF.

This chain uses TRBV6-6 with TRBJ2-3, with 7 bases that match TRBD2. The CDR3 extends over 15 amino acids. V gave up 2 bases and J gave up 1 base; unmatched junction bases: 3. Germline-derived CDR1 and CDR2 are MNHNY and SVGAGI (reference sequence). The CDR3 DNA follows: TGTGCCAGCAGTTACAGCGGGGTACGCACAGATACGCAGTATTTT. Translation gives CASSYSGVRTDTQYF.

This clone was detected once. This sequence joins TRBV2 and TRBJ2-1; TRBD1 or TRBD2 may be the D gene (5 bases each). The germline CDR1 and CDR2 sequences are SNHLY and FYNNEI. The V and J ends lost 7 bases and 4 bases respectively, with 8 bases between them. The CDR3 runs to 12 residues. The CDR3 protein is CASMGPYNEQFF. As DNA, the CDR3 is TGTGCCAGCATGGGACCTTACAATGAGCAGTTCTTC.

As regards this clone: One junction end disagrees with the germline gene, perhaps due to a read error. V and J are TRBV6-5 and TRBJ2-7; 13 positions match TRBD2. CDR3 length: 14 amino acids. Germline CDR1 reads MNHEY; CDR2 reads SVGAGI. CDR3 bases: TGTGCCATCAGTGAAGGACTAGCGGGGGACGAGCAGTACTTC. Residues: CAISEGLAGDEQYF.

The V call is TRBV6-5, the J call TRBJ2-5, with 7 bases matching TRBD2. The CDR3 length is 14 residues. V was clipped by 4 bases and J by 4 bases; unmatched bases: 6. The germline V gene has CDR1 MNHEY and CDR2 SVGAGI. CDR3 coding DNA: TGTGCCAGCAGTTTGGGCTGGGGGGGAGAGACCCAGTACTTC. Its translation: CASSLGWGGETQYF.

As regards this clone: Additional DNA sequences in this sample encode the identical CDR3. The chain has TRBV5-1 and TRBJ2-1; D call uncertain. Germline V lookup: CDR1 SGHRS, CDR2 YFSETQ. The CDR3 extends over 12 amino acids. V gave up 4 bases and J gave up 4 bases, with 6 bases separating them. In DNA form, the CDR3 reads TGCGCCAGCAGCCGCGATTACAATGAGCAGTTCTTC. Amino acids: CASSRDYNEQFF.

V is TRBV6-6 and J is TRBJ2-7; 9 positions match TRBD1. This CDR3 contains 16 residues. From germline, CDR1 is MNHNY and CDR2 SVGAGI (reference sequence). V was pared by 6 bases and J by 1 base, with 10 bases of the junction left unmatched. The CDR3 sequence: CASRGTTGTGSYEQYF. CDR3 nucleotide sequence: TGTGCCAGCAGGGGGACCACCGGGACAGGGTCCTACGAGCAGTACTTC.